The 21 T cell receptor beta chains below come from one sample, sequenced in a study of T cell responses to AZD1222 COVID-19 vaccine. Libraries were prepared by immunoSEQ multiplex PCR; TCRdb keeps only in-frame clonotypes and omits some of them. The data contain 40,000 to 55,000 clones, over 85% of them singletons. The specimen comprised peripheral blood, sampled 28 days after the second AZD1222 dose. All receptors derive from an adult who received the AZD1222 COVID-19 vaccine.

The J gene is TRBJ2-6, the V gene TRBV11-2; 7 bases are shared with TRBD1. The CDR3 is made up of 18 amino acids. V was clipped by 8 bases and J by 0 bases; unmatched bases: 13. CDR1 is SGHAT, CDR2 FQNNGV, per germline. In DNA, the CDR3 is TGTGCCAGCGCTAAGGGGGCAGGCACCCACTCTGGGGCCAACGTCCTGACTTTC. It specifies CASAKGAGTHSGANVLTF. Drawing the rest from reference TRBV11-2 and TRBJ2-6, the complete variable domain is EAGVAQSPRYKIIEKRQSVAFWCNPISGHATLYWYQQILGQGPKLLIQFQNNGVVDDSQLPKDRFSAERLKGVDSTLKIQPAKLEDSAVYLCASAKGAGTHSGANVLTFGAGSRLTVL.

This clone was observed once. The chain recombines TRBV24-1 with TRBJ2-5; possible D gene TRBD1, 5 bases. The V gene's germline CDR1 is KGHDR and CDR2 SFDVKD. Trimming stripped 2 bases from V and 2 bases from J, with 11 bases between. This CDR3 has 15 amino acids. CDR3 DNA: TGTGCCACCAGTGATTCCAGGGTGGGTCAAGAGACCCAGTACTTC. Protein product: CATSDSRVGQETQYF.

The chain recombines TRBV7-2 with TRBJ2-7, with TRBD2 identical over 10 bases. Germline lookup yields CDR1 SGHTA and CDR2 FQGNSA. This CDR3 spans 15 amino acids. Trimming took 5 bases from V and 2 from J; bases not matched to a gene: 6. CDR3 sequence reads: CASSTWTSGPYEQYF. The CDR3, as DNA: TGTGCCAGCAGCACCTGGACTAGCGGTCCCTACGAGCAGTACTTC.

DNA for the CDR3: TGCAGCGTGGACAGGGCTTACAACTATGGCTACACCTTC. This codes for CSVDRAYNYGYTF. This chain links TRBV29-1 with TRBJ1-2; 8 bases are a match to TRBD1. Germline trimming cut 6 bases from V and 2 bases from J; bases unmatched to any gene: 5. Germline assignment: CDR1 SQVTM and CDR2 ANQGSEA. This CDR3 is 13 amino acids long.

CDR3 in amino acids: CASSSRRGQGYTGELFF. CDR3 nucleotides: TGTGCCAGCAGCTCTAGAAGAGGCCAGGGGTACACCGGGGAGCTGTTTTTT. This rearrangement joins TRBV7-9 to TRBJ2-2; perhaps TRBD1 as D (6 bases). Germline V gene sequence: CDR1 SEHNR, CDR2 FQNEAQ (reference sequence). Trimming left V 4 bases short and J 3 bases short, with 18 bases between. This CDR3 region has 17 residues.

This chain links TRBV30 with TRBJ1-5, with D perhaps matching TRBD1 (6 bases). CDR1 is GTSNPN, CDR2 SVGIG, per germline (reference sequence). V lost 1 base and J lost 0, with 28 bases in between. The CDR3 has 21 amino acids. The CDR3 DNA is TGTGCCTGGAGTGAGTGGGGAGCTCCCATCACCAGGGGTACTAGCAATCAGCCCCAGCATTTT. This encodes CAWSEWGAPITRGTSNQPQHF.

CDR3 sequence reads: CASSTRDRDTGELFF. The CDR3 DNA is TGTGCCAGCAGCACCCGGGACAGGGATACCGGGGAGCTGTTTTTT. The J gene is TRBJ2-2, the V gene TRBV5-5; TRBD1 aligns across 9 bases. V gave up 4 bases and J gave up 5 bases; unmatched junction bases: 6. Germline V CDR1 and CDR2: SGHKS, YYEKEE (reference sequence). The length of the CDR3 is 15 residues.

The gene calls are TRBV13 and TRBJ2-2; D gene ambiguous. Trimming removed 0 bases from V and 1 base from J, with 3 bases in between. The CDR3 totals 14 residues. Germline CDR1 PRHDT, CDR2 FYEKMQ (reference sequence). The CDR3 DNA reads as TGTGCCAGCAGCTTAGGGTGGAACACCGGGGAGCTGTTTTTT. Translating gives CASSLGWNTGELFF.

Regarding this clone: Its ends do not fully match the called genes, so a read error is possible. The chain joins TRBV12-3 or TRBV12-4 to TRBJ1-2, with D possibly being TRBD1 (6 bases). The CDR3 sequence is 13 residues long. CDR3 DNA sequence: TGTGCAAGCAGTTTAGGGGGAGGCTATGGCTACACCTTC. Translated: CASSLGGGYGYTF.

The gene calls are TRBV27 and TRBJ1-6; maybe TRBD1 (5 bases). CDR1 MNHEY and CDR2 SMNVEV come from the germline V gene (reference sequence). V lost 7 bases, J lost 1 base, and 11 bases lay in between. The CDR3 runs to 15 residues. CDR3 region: CASNPAGSYNSPLHF. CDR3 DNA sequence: TGTGCCAGCAACCCGGCAGGGTCCTATAATTCACCCCTCCACTTT.

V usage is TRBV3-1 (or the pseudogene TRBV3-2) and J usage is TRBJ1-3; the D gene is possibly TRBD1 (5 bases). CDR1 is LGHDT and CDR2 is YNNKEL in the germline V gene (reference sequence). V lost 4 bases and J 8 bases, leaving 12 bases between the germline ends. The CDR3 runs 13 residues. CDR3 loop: CASSPRDLDTIYF. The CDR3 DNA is TGTGCCAGCAGCCCTCGGGACCTGGACACCATATATTTT.

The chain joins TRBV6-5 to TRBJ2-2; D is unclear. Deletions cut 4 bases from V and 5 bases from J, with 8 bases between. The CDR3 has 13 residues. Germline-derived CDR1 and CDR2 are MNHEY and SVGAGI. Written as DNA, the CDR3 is TGTGCCAGCAGTTCCCCCGGAACCGGGGAGCTGTTTTTT. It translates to CASSSPGTGELFF.

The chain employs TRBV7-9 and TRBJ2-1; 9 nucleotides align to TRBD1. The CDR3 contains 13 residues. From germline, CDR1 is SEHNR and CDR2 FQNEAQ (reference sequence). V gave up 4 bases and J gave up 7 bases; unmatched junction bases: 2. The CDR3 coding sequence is TGTGCCAGCAGCTGGGACAGGGTGAATGAGCAGTTCTTC. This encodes CASSWDRVNEQFF.

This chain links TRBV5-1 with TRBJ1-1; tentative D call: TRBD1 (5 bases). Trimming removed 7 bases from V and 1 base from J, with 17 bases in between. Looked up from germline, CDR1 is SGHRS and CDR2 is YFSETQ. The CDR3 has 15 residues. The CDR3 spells CASRLTPGTNTEAFF. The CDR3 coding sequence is TGCGCCAGCCGACTTACTCCCGGGACGAACACTGAAGCTTTCTTT.

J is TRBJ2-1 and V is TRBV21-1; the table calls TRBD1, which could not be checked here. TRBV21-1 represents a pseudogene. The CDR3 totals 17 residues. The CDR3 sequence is CASSKARFLGAYNEQFF. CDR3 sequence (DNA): TGTGCCAGCAGCAAAGCTCGTTTCCTGGGCGCCTACAATGAGCAGTTCTTC.

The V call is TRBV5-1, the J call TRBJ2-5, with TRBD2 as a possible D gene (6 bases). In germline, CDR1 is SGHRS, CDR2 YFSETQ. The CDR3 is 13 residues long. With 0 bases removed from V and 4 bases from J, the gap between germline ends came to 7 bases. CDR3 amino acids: CASSLGEAETQYF. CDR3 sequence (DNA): TGCGCCAGCAGCTTGGGGGAGGCAGAGACCCAGTACTTC.

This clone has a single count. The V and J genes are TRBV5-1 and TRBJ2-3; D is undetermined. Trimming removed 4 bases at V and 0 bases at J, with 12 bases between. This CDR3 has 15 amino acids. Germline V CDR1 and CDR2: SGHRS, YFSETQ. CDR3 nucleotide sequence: TGCGCCAGCAGCCCCGTCGGCACTAGCACAGATACGCAGTATTTT. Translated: CASSPVGTSTDTQYF.

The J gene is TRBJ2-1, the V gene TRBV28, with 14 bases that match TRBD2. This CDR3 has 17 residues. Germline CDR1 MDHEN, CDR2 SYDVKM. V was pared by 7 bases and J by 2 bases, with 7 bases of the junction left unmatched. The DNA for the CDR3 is TGTGCCAGCACCCTAGGACTAGCGGGAGGTCCCTACAATGAGCAGTTCTTC. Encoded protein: CASTLGLAGGPYNEQFF.

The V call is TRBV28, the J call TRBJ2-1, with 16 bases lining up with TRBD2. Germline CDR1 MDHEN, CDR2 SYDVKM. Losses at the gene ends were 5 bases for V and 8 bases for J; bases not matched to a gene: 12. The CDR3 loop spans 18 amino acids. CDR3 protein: CASSRPGLAGGHLDEQFF. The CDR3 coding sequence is TGTGCCAGCAGTCGACCGGGACTAGCGGGAGGGCATTTGGATGAGCAGTTCTTC.

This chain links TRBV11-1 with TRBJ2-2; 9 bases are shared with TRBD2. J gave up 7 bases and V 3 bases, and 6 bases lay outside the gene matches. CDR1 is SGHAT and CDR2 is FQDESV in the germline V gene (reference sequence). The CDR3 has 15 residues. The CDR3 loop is CASSLLAGPYGELFF. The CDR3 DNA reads TGTGCCAGCAGCTTGCTAGCGGGGCCCTACGGGGAGCTGTTTTTT. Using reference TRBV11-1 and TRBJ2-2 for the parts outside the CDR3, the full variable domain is EAEVAQSPRYKITEKSQAVAFWCDPISGHATLYWYRQILGQGPELLVQFQDESVVDDSQLPKDRFSAERLKGVDSTLKIQPAELGDSAMYLCASSLLAGPYGELFFGEGSRLTVL.

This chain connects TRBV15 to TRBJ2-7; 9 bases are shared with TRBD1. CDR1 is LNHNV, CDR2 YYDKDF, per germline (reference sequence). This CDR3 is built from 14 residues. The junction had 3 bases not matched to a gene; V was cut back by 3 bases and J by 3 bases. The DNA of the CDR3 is TGTGCCACCAGCAGGGGGGACAGGGTCTACGAGCAGTACTTC. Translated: CATSRGDRVYEQYF.